Sequencing of this T cell receptor (beta chain) was carried out in a study of blood T cells in healthy people across ages. Study in general: Every two T cells gave about one barcoded beta molecule via template switching.

Roughly 10 milliliters of peripheral blood were drawn from each donor. There are 12 residues in the CDR3. CDR1 and CDR2 from the germline V gene are SGHTA and FQGNSA. The second PCR ran about 6 to 11 cycles with a sample-barcoded 5' primer and J-beta primers. In TCRdb, the 5' RACE reads were re-called with MiXCR into one record per CDR3 protein. Found here are over 600,000 distinct CDR3 sequences, approximately 40% of them singletons; the top ten hold around 30%. Sequenced input: blood. The chain carries TRBV7-2 and TRBJ2-1; D gene ambiguous. The J call may be incorrect, as the DNA end agrees better with TRBJ2-7. The receptor's source is a man older than 75 in good health. CDR3 coding DNA: TGTGCCAGCAGCTTGAGAATACAAGAGCAGTACTTC. Encoded protein: CASSLRIQEQYF.